This T cell receptor (beta chain) was identified during a study of cytomegalovirus exposure and HLA in healthy donors. Only in-frame clones appear in the TCRdb table, and some are missing; sequencing was by immunoSEQ multiplex PCR. The table records about 200,000 clones, approximately 86% of them present only once. This CDR3 region has 15 residues. V shed 0 bases and J 5 bases; nucleotides not matched to a gene: 5. Germline loops: CDR1 SGHDT, CDR2 YYEEEE. Specimen: PBMCs. This receptor was obtained from a woman between 18 and 30 years old in good health and CMV-seronegative. The chain couples TRBV5-6 to TRBJ2-3, with 8 bases matching TRBD2. The CDR3 DNA reads TGTGCCAGCAGCTTGGTAACTAGCGGCCGAGATACGCAGTATTTT. Its translation: CASSLVTSGRDTQYF.